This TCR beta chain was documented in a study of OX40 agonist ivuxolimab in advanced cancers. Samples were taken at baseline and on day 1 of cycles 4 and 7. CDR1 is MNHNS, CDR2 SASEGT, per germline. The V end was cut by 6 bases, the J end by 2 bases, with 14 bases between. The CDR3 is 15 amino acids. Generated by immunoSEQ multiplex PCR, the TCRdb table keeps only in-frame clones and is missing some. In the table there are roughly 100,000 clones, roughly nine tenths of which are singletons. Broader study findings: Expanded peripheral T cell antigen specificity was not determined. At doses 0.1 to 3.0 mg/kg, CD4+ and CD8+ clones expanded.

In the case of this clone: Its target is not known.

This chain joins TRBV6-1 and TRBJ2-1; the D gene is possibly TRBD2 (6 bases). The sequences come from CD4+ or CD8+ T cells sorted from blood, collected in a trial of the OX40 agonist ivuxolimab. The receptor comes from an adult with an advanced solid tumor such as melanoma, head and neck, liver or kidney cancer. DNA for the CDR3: TGTGCCAGCAGCGGAGGAGGGAACGCCTACAATGAGCAGTTCTTC. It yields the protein CASSGGGNAYNEQFF.